This TCR beta chain was sequenced for a study of neurological immune-mediated disorders. This clonotype occurred a few times. The antigen remains undetermined. Findings and caveats of the study: Multiple sclerosis patients had less TCR clonal expansion than even healthy controls, unlike HTLV-1-associated myelopathy.

Each CDR3 protein gets one entry after TCRdb re-called the 5' RACE reads with MiXCR. The sample comprises about 55,000 distinct CDR3 sequences, approximately 4.4% of which are singletons, and about 3% rests with the top ten. The V gene lost 2 bases and the J gene lost 6 bases, with 19 bases spanning the gap. The CDR3 is 15 residues long. CDR1 is GTSNPN and CDR2 is SVGIG in the germline V gene (reference sequence). The V gene is TRBV30, the J gene TRBJ1-2; D possibly corresponds to TRBD1 (5 bases). This TCR was sampled from a man in his forties or fifties with multiple sclerosis. Specimen: PBMCs. The CDR3, as DNA: TGTGCCTGGAGTCCCGCAGCGGGGACTAGTCATGGCTACACCTTC. Protein sequence: CAWSPAAGTSHGYTF.